The present entry profiles one T cell receptor beta chain with its context. Its specificity is not known. TCRdb keeps only in-frame clones here, not all; method: immunoSEQ multiplex PCR. This table holds just over 150,000 clones, 90% found once. This sample stems from a study of T cell responses to AZD1222 COVID-19 vaccine. V lost 4 bases, J lost 0 bases, and 2 bases stayed unmatched. The CDR3 is made up of 16 amino acids. From germline, CDR1 is SEHNR and CDR2 FQNEAQ (reference sequence). Study-wide findings and caveats: Of spike-specific TCRs, nearly half reportedly target regions left unmutated in variants. Repertoire samples came only from after the peak T cell response. A mostly white British donor set with more females was recruited, and clonal diversity was possibly underestimated. Baseline serology detected seropositivity in only five to seven AZD1222 recipients.

The origin of this receptor is an adult in good health. The gene calls are TRBV7-9 and TRBJ2-6; TRBD2 agrees at 8 bases. The sample in question was peripheral blood, obtained on day 0 of AZD1222 vaccination. CDR3 in amino acids: CASSSTSGSGANVLTF. As DNA, the CDR3 is TGTGCCAGCAGCTCAACTAGCGGCTCTGGGGCCAACGTCCTGACTTTC.